The rows below give T cell receptor beta chains drawn from one sample of a study of T cell responses to AZD1222 COVID-19 vaccine. The repertoire was sequenced with immunoSEQ multiplex PCR; TCRdb's copy has only in-frame clones and lacks some. The sample lists about 46,000 clones; about 87% were seen once. This specimen consisted of peripheral blood, obtained 28 days after the second AZD1222 dose. The receptors originated from an adult who received the AZD1222 COVID-19 vaccine. Both conserved end residues are part of each CDR3. A D gene is named only where the DNA matches it firmly. Clone size, where shown, is once, few, many, or a class for clones that have expanded.

>NA|TRBJ2-6|TRBV19|NA
TGTGCCAGTAGTATATTGCGGGCGGCTGGGGCCAACGTCCTGACTTTC
CASSILRAAGANVLTF
>NA|TRBJ2-7|TRBV7-6|NA
TGTGCCAGCAGCTTAGCGCTAAAAAGGCAGGCGGGGGCATTAAGCTCCTACGAGCAGTACTTC
CASSLALKRQAGALSSYEQYF
>NA|TRBJ1-1|TRBV19|NA
TGTGCCAGTAGTATTCTGCCCACACCGAGCACTGAAGCTTTCTTT
CASSILPTPSTEAFF
>TRBD1|TRBJ2-1|TRBV28|NA
TGTGCCAGCAGTTTAGCCCAGGGGGTCGTCTACAATGAGCAGTTCTTC
CASSLAQGVVYNEQFF
>TRBD1|TRBJ2-7|TRBV28|NA
TGTGCCAGCAGTTCCCATAGGGACAGGTCCTCCTACGAGCAGTACTTC
CASSSHRDRSSYEQYF
>TRBD2|TRBJ2-7|TRBV7-2|NA
TGTGCCAGCAGCTTAGCCGGGACTAGCGGATTTGCTACTCCTCTGAGCTCCTACGAGCAGTACTTC
CASSLAGTSGFATPLSSYEQYF
>NA|TRBJ1-5|TRBV19|NA
TGTGCCAGTAGTGACGCAGAATTATCGAAGCAGCCCCAGCATTTT
CASSDAELSKQPQHF
>NA|TRBJ1-2|TRBV9|once
TGTGCCAGCAGCGTAGGTGACAGCGAAGGCCTCGACTATGGCTACACCTTC
CASSVGDSEGLDYGYTF
>NA|TRBJ2-2|TRBV24-1|NA
TGTGCCACCAGTGATCCCAGGGGGGGCACCGGGGAGCTGTTTTTT
CATSDPRGGTGELFF
>TRBD1|TRBJ1-5|TRBV19|NA
TGTGCCAGTAGTATTAGGGCCAGGGGGACTAGCAATCAGCCCCAGCATTTT
CASSIRARGTSNQPQHF
>NA|TRBJ2-3|TRBV7-2|NA
TGTGCCAGCAGCTTAGCCTCTGGGGGCTCAGATACGCAGTATTTT
CASSLASGGSDTQYF
>NA|TRBJ2-2|TRBV15|NA
TGTGCCACCAGCAGAGATTGGGTGTCGACGAACACCGGGGAGCTGTTTTTT
CATSRDWVSTNTGELFF
>NA|TRBJ2-4|TRBV4-1|NA
TGCGCCAGCAGCCAAGGTCGGGCTCGATCGGCCAAAAACATTCAGTACTTC
CASSQGRARSAKNIQYF
>NA|TRBJ1-4|TRBV20-1|NA
TGCAGTGCTAGTATGGAGGGGGGGGAAAAACTGTTTTTT
CSASMEGGEKLFF
>NA|TRBJ2-2|TRBV7-2|NA
TGTGCCAGCAGCTTATCCCTCCACACCGGGGAGCTGTTTTTT
CASSLSLHTGELFF
>TRBD2|TRBJ2-1|TRBV13|NA
TGTGCCAGCAGCCCCCGGACTAGCGGGAGCATCTACAATGAGCAGTTCTTC
CASSPRTSGSIYNEQFF
>TRBD1|TRBJ2-3|TRBV7-2|NA
TGTGCCAGCAGCCAATACAGGGGTGGAGATACGCAGTATTTT
CASSQYRGGDTQYF
>NA|TRBJ2-1|TRBV11-3|few
TGTGCCAGCAGCTCTTTCGGTCAAAATGAGCAGTTCTTC
CASSSFGQNEQFF
>TRBD1|TRBJ2-3|TRBV28|NA
TGTGCCAGCAGGTCCCCCGGGACAGGGGTTGGAGATACGCAGTATTTT
CASRSPGTGVGDTQYF
>TRBD1|TRBJ1-6|TRBV5-1|NA
TGCGCCAGCAGCCCGGGACAGGGTTCACCCCTCCACTTT
CASSPGQGSPLHF
>NA|TRBJ1-2|TRBV4-3|NA
TGCGCCAGCAGCCAAGATTTAGGAGCTAACTATGGCTACACCTTC
CASSQDLGANYGYTF
>NA|TRBJ2-2|TRBV11-3|NA
TGTGCCAGCAGCTTAATGACAATAGGCGGGGAGCTGTTTTTT
CASSLMTIGGELFF
>NA|TRBJ2-6|TRBV27|few
TGTGCCAGCAGCTCGCGTGGCGGGGCCAACGTCCTGACTTTC
CASSSRGGANVLTF
>TRBD2|TRBJ2-1|TRBV7-2|NA
TGTGCCAGCAGCTTAGGTGCAGTCGGGAGCGGGAGGGCCAATGAGCAGTTCTTC
CASSLGAVGSGRANEQFF
>NA|TRBJ2-7|TRBV5-6|NA
TGTGCCACAGGGCGGCAGGGTACGGGCGAGCAGTACTTC
CATGRQGTGEQYF
>TRBD2|TRBJ2-3|TRBV28|once
TGTGCCAGCAGCGAGGAGGGGACTAGCGGGAGGCCTAGCACAGATACGCAGTATTTT
CASSEEGTSGRPSTDTQYF
>NA|TRBJ1-6|TRBV2|NA
TGTGCCAGCAGAACAGACAGGAATTCACCCCTCCACTTT
CASRTDRNSPLHF
>TRBD2|TRBJ2-3|TRBV28|NA
TGTGCCAGCAGCCCTGGACTAGCGGCAAGCACAGATACGCAGTATTTT
CASSPGLAASTDTQYF
>NA|TRBJ1-6|TRBV7-3|NA
TGTGCCAGCAGCTTAGGCGGTCGGTTGAGTCCCCTCCACTTT
CASSLGGRLSPLHF
>NA|TRBJ2-2|TRBV2|NA
TGTGCCAGCAGTTCCTCTTTCCTGAGCGGGGAGCTGTTTTTT
CASSSSFLSGELFF
>NA|TRBJ2-1|TRBV19|NA
TGTGCCAGTAGTCGAGACTACAATGAGCAGTTCTTC
CASSRDYNEQFF